A single sample is the source of the 12 T cell receptor beta chains below, sequenced in a study of T cells in Graves' hyperthyroidism and ophthalmopathy (dated by TCRdb to about 2019). The method behind the library was multiplex PCR. Sequencing relied on an Illumina HiSeq 2000. Amplification of TCR beta CDR3 regions was carried out from RNA transcripts. The TCR CDR3 was subjected to a first round of RT-PCR using the HTBI primer set and the Qiagen OneStep RT-PCR kit. Clones were called with MiXCR by TCRdb after fastp trimmed the public reads at Q25, and only in-frame beta chains were retained. Here each entry gathers all rows of one CDR3 protein and keeps the most common genes and DNA. The sample data list 600,000 to 650,000 distinct CDR3 sequences, and about a fifth of these were observed just once. Together, the top ten hold 30% to 40% of the sample. The sequenced sample was blood. Receptors originate from a man aged 25 to 40 with Graves' ophthalmopathy.

This clonotype occurred a few times. This sequence joins TRBV6-1 and TRBJ1-4; 7 nucleotides agree with TRBD1. The V and J ends lost 6 bases and 7 bases, in that order; junction bases with no gene match: 11. The CDR3 loop spans 15 amino acids. The germline V gene encodes CDR1 MNHNS and CDR2 SASEGT. CDR3 nucleotide sequence: TGTGCCAGCAGGGAGTCAGGGGGGGTAGGTGAAAAACTGTTTTTT. Amino acids: CASRESGGVGEKLFF.

This clonotype occurred many times. The chain joins TRBV3-1 to TRBJ1-1; D unclear. CDR3 length: 14 amino acids. CDR1 is LGHDT, CDR2 YNNKEL, per germline (reference sequence). The V end was cut by 2 bases, the J end by 0 bases, with 7 bases between. CDR3: CASSQSQLNTEAFF. The CDR3 coding sequence is TGTGCCAGCAGCCAAAGTCAACTGAACACTGAAGCTTTCTTT. The full variable domain, with the rest looked up from reference TRBV3-1 and TRBJ1-1, is DTAVSQTPKYLVTQMGNDKSIKCEQNLGHDTMYWYKQDSKKFLKIMFSYNNKELIINETVPNRFSPKSPDKAHLNLHINSLELGDSAVYFCASSQSQLNTEAFFGQGTRLTVV.

This clonotype was found many times. The V and J genes are TRBV11-2 and TRBJ2-7; D is possibly TRBD1 (6 bases). The CDR3 contains 12 residues. V was pared by 0 bases and J by 8 bases, with 8 bases between. Germline values: CDR1 SGHAT, CDR2 FQNNGV. CDR3 in DNA: TGTGCCAGCAGCTTAGACAGGGGTCAGCAGTACTTC. Translating it yields CASSLDRGQQYF.

This clonotype was seen repeatedly, ten times or more. The gene calls are TRBV6-1 and TRBJ2-7; D is unresolved. Germline V gene data show CDR1 as MNHNS and CDR2 as SASEGT. Trimming stripped 1 base from V and 0 bases from J, with 10 bases between. This CDR3 is built from 15 residues. CDR3 nucleotides: TGTGCCAGCAGTGAAGAGGTCGATCACTCCTACGAGCAGTACTTC. It is translated as CASSEEVDHSYEQYF.

The rearrangement joins TRBV3-1 to TRBJ1-4; D not resolved. The germline gives CDR1 LGHDT, CDR2 YNNKEL (reference sequence). Trimming took 6 bases from V and 5 from J, leaving 34 bases between them. There are 21 residues in the CDR3. The CDR3 protein is CASRHTLYALLLPGRNEKLFF. CDR3 DNA sequence: TGTGCCAGCAGACACACACTTTACGCCTTGCTCCTACCAGGTCGGAATGAAAAACTGTTTTTT.

V usage is TRBV7-6 and J usage is TRBJ2-1; 11 positions match TRBD2. This CDR3 has 15 residues. J gave up 5 bases and V 5 bases, and 5 bases lay outside the gene matches. The germline CDR1 and CDR2 sequences are SGHVS and FNYEAQ. The CDR3 DNA is TGTGCCAGCAGCAACCGACTAGCGGGAAACAATGAGCAGTTCTTC. Protein product: CASSNRLAGNNEQFF.

The chain joins TRBV7-9 to TRBJ1-1, with 8 positions matching TRBD1. The length of the CDR3 is 14 residues. The V gene end was trimmed by 1 base and the J gene end by 7 bases; junction bases not matched to a gene: 5. Germline CDR1 reads SEHNR; CDR2 reads FQNEAQ (reference sequence). CDR3 residues: CASSLGTGYREAFF. The CDR3 DNA reads as TGTGCCAGCAGCTTAGGGACAGGGTACCGTGAAGCTTTCTTT.

This chain joins TRBV6-1 and TRBJ2-1, with D tentatively TRBD1 (6 bases). This CDR3 comprises 11 residues. Trimming removed 10 bases at V and 8 bases at J, with 12 bases between. CDR1 is MNHNS, CDR2 SASEGT, per germline. This CDR3 is CATQGFDEQFF. CDR3 coding DNA: TGTGCCACCCAGGGGTTTGATGAGCAGTTCTTC.

The chain has TRBV4-2 and TRBJ2-3; tentative D call: TRBD2 (6 bases). The CDR3 totals 17 residues. Trimming left V 0 bases short and J 5 bases short, with 18 bases between. The germline CDR1 and CDR2 sequences are LGHNA and YNFKEQ. In nucleotides, the CDR3 is TGTGCCAGCAGCCAAGACGAGACCGTCGGGGGTGGAGATACGCAGTATTTT. The encoded protein is CASSQDETVGGGDTQYF.

This clonotype was recorded many times. This chain connects TRBV28 to TRBJ1-2; TRBD1 is a possible D gene (5 bases). The V gene's germline CDR1 is MDHEN and CDR2 SYDVKM. CDR3 length: 15 residues. V lost 5 bases and J lost 0, with 13 bases in between. CDR3 region: CASSAEWGANYGYTF. DNA of the CDR3: TGTGCCAGCAGTGCCGAATGGGGCGCTAACTATGGCTACACCTTC.

This clonotype was seen a handful of times. V usage is TRBV15 and J usage is TRBJ2-7; D is perhaps TRBD1 (6 bases). Per germline, CDR1 LNHNV and CDR2 YYDKDF (reference sequence). Trimming removed 5 bases at V and 2 bases at J, with 16 bases between. The CDR3 contains 15 residues. CDR3 sequence: CATSPDSLGTYEQYF. DNA of the CDR3: TGTGCCACCAGCCCGGACAGTCTGGGTACCTACGAGCAGTACTTC.

V gene TRBV20-1 combines with J gene TRBJ2-6; a possible D gene is TRBD1 (5 bases). Trimming took 0 bases from V and 5 from J, leaving 11 bases between them. The CDR3 runs 15 residues. The V gene's germline CDR1 is DFQATT and CDR2 SNEGSKA (reference sequence). CDR3: CSARDLRGRANVLTF. CDR3 in DNA: TGCAGTGCTAGAGATCTAAGGGGTCGGGCCAACGTCCTGACTTTC.